This T cell receptor (beta chain) originates from a study of blood T cells in healthy people across ages. Overall study results and limits: Expanded clonotype shifts may have been confounded, as the donors had an unknown CMV status. PBMCs went unsorted, and a conclusive naive versus antigen-experienced comparison was therefore prevented.

Extractions gave at least 5 micrograms of total RNA per sample. The use of a sample-barcoded 5' primer and a J-beta primer mix characterized a second PCR of about 7 to 12 cycles. One entry per CDR3 protein, called by TCRdb with MiXCR from the 5' RACE reads. The sample contains some 550,000 distinct CDR3 sequences, roughly 48% of which appear only once. This clonotype appeared a few times. Its antigen is not identified. In germline, CDR1 is MNHEY, CDR2 SVGAGI. Deletions cut 5 bases from V and 6 bases from J, with 10 bases between. This CDR3 contains 13 residues. The J gene is TRBJ2-2, the V gene TRBV6-5; D not certain. The receptor's source is an elderly man in good health. Sequencing was performed on blood. The CDR3 reads CASSSQQPGELFF. The CDR3 bases are TGTGCCAGCAGTAGCCAACAACCCGGGGAGCTGTTTTTT.